This is a list of T cell receptor beta chains from one sample in a study of cytomegalovirus exposure and HLA in healthy donors. Assay used: immunoSEQ multiplex PCR; TCRdb lists only in-frame clones, some missing. The table shows 55,000 to 75,000 clones, with more than 85% occurring only once. The material sequenced was PBMCs. Source of these receptors: a woman aged 18-29 years in good health and CMV-seropositive. Each CDR3 is given with its conserved first and last residue. Fields, in order: D gene, J gene, V gene, clone size, CDR3 DNA, CDR3 protein. A D gene is named only where the DNA matches it firmly. Clone size is shown for a subset of rows, as once, few, many or a class of expanded clone.

D gene: .
J gene: TRBJ1-5
V gene: TRBV11-1
clone size: .
CDR3 DNA: TGTGCCAGCAGCTCCTCATTTAACTTAGACAGGTCCAATCAGCCCCAGCATTTT
CDR3 protein: CASSSSFNLDRSNQPQHF

D gene: TRBD1
J gene: TRBJ1-1
V gene: TRBV5-4
clone size: .
CDR3 DNA: TGTGCCGGAACCGGGACAGGGCCCCTGAACACTGAAGCTTTCTTT
CDR3 protein: CAGTGTGPLNTEAFF

D gene: TRBD2
J gene: TRBJ2-1
V gene: TRBV27
clone size: .
CDR3 DNA: TGTGCCAGCAGTTTACGCCCCCTCCAAGTAAGCGGGAGGGTTACCTACAATGAGCAGTTCTTC
CDR3 protein: CASSLRPLQVSGRVTYNEQFF

D gene: .
J gene: TRBJ2-3
V gene: TRBV27
clone size: .
CDR3 DNA: TGTGCCAGCAGTTTAGAGGGAGATACGCAGTATTTT
CDR3 protein: CASSLEGDTQYF

D gene: TRBD2
J gene: TRBJ2-7
V gene: TRBV4-2
clone size: .
CDR3 DNA: TGTGCCAGCAGCCAAGATCTTCCGACTAGCGGGGGGCCGATGTACGAGCAGTACTTC
CDR3 protein: CASSQDLPTSGGPMYEQYF

D gene: .
J gene: TRBJ1-4
V gene: TRBV30
clone size: .
CDR3 DNA: TGTGCCTGGAGTGTCGGCCGGGGGTCTAATGAAAAACTGTTTTTT
CDR3 protein: CAWSVGRGSNEKLFF

D gene: TRBD1
J gene: TRBJ1-1
V gene: TRBV4-2
clone size: once
CDR3 DNA: TGTGCCAGCAGCCTAAAGGACAGGGCCACTGAAGCTTTCTTT
CDR3 protein: CASSLKDRATEAFF

D gene: TRBD1
J gene: TRBJ2-6
V gene: TRBV4-1
clone size: .
CDR3 DNA: TGCGCCAGCAGCCAAGAGTGGACAGGGGGATCTGGGGCCAACGTCCTGACTTTC
CDR3 protein: CASSQEWTGGSGANVLTF

D gene: .
J gene: TRBJ2-1
V gene: TRBV19
clone size: .
CDR3 DNA: TGTGCCAGTAGTATAAGGAGTAAGAATGAGCAGTTCTTC
CDR3 protein: CASSIRSKNEQFF

D gene: TRBD2
J gene: TRBJ2-7
V gene: TRBV7-2
clone size: .
CDR3 DNA: TGTGCCAGCAGCTTAGGGCGGGGGTCCTACGAGCAGTACTTC
CDR3 protein: CASSLGRGSYEQYF

D gene: .
J gene: TRBJ2-7
V gene: TRBV6-6
clone size: few
CDR3 DNA: TGTGCCAGCAGTTACGAAGGGGACGAGCAGTACTTC
CDR3 protein: CASSYEGDEQYF

D gene: .
J gene: TRBJ2-1
V gene: TRBV7-3
clone size: .
CDR3 DNA: TGTGCCAGCAGCTTAGGATCCGGGAATGAGCAGTTCTTC
CDR3 protein: CASSLGSGNEQFF

D gene: .
J gene: TRBJ2-6
V gene: TRBV2
clone size: .
CDR3 DNA: TGTGCCAGCAGTGACTCTCGTGGGAGTACTGGGGCCAACGTCCTGACTTTC
CDR3 protein: CASSDSRGSTGANVLTF

D gene: .
J gene: TRBJ2-1
V gene: TRBV7-3
clone size: once
CDR3 DNA: TGTGCCAGCAGCTTAACCGGGAGCTCCTACAATGAGCAGTTCTTC
CDR3 protein: CASSLTGSSYNEQFF

D gene: .
J gene: TRBJ2-3
V gene: TRBV2
clone size: .
CDR3 DNA: TGTGCCAGCAGTGAAGCGCAAATCAGTCTCAGCACAGATACGCAGTATTTT
CDR3 protein: CASSEAQISLSTDTQYF

D gene: TRBD2
J gene: TRBJ2-5
V gene: TRBV6-5
clone size: .
CDR3 DNA: TGTGCCAGCAGTTACTTGGGGGGGGTACAAGAGACCCAGTACTTC
CDR3 protein: CASSYLGGVQETQYF

D gene: .
J gene: TRBJ2-5
V gene: TRBV2
clone size: .
CDR3 DNA: TGTGCCAGCAGTAGCCACCCCCCTTCGGGTTGGGTGACCCAGTACTTC
CDR3 protein: CASSSHPPSGWVTQYF

D gene: TRBD2
J gene: TRBJ2-1
V gene: TRBV27
clone size: .
CDR3 DNA: TGTGCCAGCACTAGAGCGGGAGATATTCTTGAGCAGTTCTTC
CDR3 protein: CASTRAGDILEQFF

D gene: .
J gene: TRBJ1-3
V gene: TRBV7-2
clone size: .
CDR3 DNA: TGTGCCAGCAGCTTAACAGCGGATGGAAACACCATATATTTT
CDR3 protein: CASSLTADGNTIYF

D gene: TRBD1
J gene: TRBJ1-4
V gene: TRBV29-1
clone size: .
CDR3 DNA: TGCAGCGTTGGAACCGGGACAGGGGATGAAAAACTGTTTTTT
CDR3 protein: CSVGTGTGDEKLFF

D gene: TRBD2
J gene: TRBJ2-3
V gene: TRBV6-4
clone size: few
CDR3 DNA: TGTGCCAGCAGTGACTCAGCGGGAGGGTCCACAGATACGCAGTATTTT
CDR3 protein: CASSDSAGGSTDTQYF

D gene: .
J gene: TRBJ2-7
V gene: TRBV6-4
clone size: .
CDR3 DNA: TGTGCCAGCCCCTGTCCAGCGGGCGAAAAGAACGAGCAGTACTTC
CDR3 protein: CASPCPAGEKNEQYF

D gene: .
J gene: TRBJ1-1
V gene: TRBV19
clone size: .
CDR3 DNA: TGTGCCACCAGTTTGAACACTGAAGCTTTCTTT
CDR3 protein: CATSLNTEAFF